A selection of T cell receptor beta chains follows, all from one sample in a study of cytomegalovirus exposure and HLA in healthy donors. TCRdb's copy holds only in-frame clones and misses some; the assay was immunoSEQ multiplex PCR. Of about 190,000 clones listed, 75% to 85% are singletons. Source material: PBMCs. These receptors all stem from a woman aged 18-29 years in good health and CMV-seronegative. Each CDR3 is given without its conserved first and last residue. Each record gives: J gene, clone size, CDR3 length, V gene, CDR3 protein. Clone size appears in some rows only: once, few, many, or a class for an expanded clone.

J gene: TRBJ2-1; clone size: .; CDR3 length: 18; V gene: TRBV19; CDR3 protein: ASSIRVSGRGRSSYNEQF
J gene: TRBJ2-5; clone size: .; CDR3 length: 14; V gene: TRBV29-1; CDR3 protein: SVEPGLAGAEETQY
J gene: TRBJ2-1; clone size: few; CDR3 length: 17; V gene: TRBV28; CDR3 protein: ASRPPSPTSGWSYNEQF
J gene: TRBJ2-7; clone size: .; CDR3 length: 11; V gene: TRBV7-2; CDR3 protein: ASSVDSTYEQY
J gene: .; clone size: few; CDR3 length: 13; V gene: TRBV18; CDR3 protein: ASSPETGGPYEQY
J gene: TRBJ2-5; clone size: .; CDR3 length: 10; V gene: TRBV7-8; CDR3 protein: ASSLPGLDPY
J gene: TRBJ2-7; clone size: .; CDR3 length: 12; V gene: TRBV6-5; CDR3 protein: ASSHRDRTYEQY
J gene: TRBJ2-1; clone size: .; CDR3 length: 12; V gene: TRBV11-3; CDR3 protein: ASSPGQGYNEQF
J gene: TRBJ2-4; clone size: .; CDR3 length: 13; V gene: TRBV23-1; CDR3 protein: ASSQVSSQENIQY
J gene: TRBJ1-2; clone size: .; CDR3 length: 10; V gene: TRBV2; CDR3 protein: ASSGQSPGYT
J gene: TRBJ2-7; clone size: .; CDR3 length: 8; V gene: TRBV20-1; CDR3 protein: SAYRVEQY
J gene: TRBJ1-2; clone size: few; CDR3 length: 12; V gene: TRBV18; CDR3 protein: ASSLRSESYGYT
J gene: TRBJ1-1; clone size: once; CDR3 length: 13; V gene: TRBV19; CDR3 protein: ASSRRGQANTEAF
J gene: TRBJ1-2; clone size: .; CDR3 length: 12; V gene: TRBV6-1; CDR3 protein: ASSSPDRGHGYT
J gene: TRBJ1-4; clone size: .; CDR3 length: 14; V gene: TRBV6-6; CDR3 protein: ASSSVTGATNEKLF
J gene: TRBJ1-1; clone size: .; CDR3 length: 13; V gene: TRBV27; CDR3 protein: ASSSGGQGGTEAF
J gene: TRBJ2-5; clone size: .; CDR3 length: 15; V gene: TRBV9; CDR3 protein: ASSVQLAGGGQETQY
J gene: TRBJ2-2; clone size: .; CDR3 length: 17; V gene: TRBV7-2; CDR3 protein: ASSLFTLAGGSNTGELF
J gene: TRBJ2-3; clone size: few; CDR3 length: 11; V gene: TRBV19; CDR3 protein: ASSPGVTDTQY
J gene: TRBJ2-7; clone size: .; CDR3 length: 11; V gene: TRBV7-2; CDR3 protein: ASSLTSDHEQY
J gene: TRBJ2-7; clone size: .; CDR3 length: 12; V gene: TRBV7-6; CDR3 protein: ASSPTGGGYEQY
J gene: TRBJ2-5; clone size: .; CDR3 length: 8; V gene: TRBV29-1; CDR3 protein: SVALETQY
J gene: TRBJ2-7; clone size: few; CDR3 length: 13; V gene: TRBV6-5; CDR3 protein: ASSSAAGGPYEQY
J gene: TRBJ1-5; clone size: .; CDR3 length: 11; V gene: TRBV6-6; CDR3 protein: ASSGTVNQPQH
J gene: TRBJ2-1; clone size: .; CDR3 length: 16; V gene: TRBV5-1; CDR3 protein: ASSLDGPGLAGRDEQF
J gene: TRBJ2-5; clone size: once; CDR3 length: 12; V gene: TRBV27; CDR3 protein: ASSTSGRVETQY
J gene: TRBJ1-6; clone size: few; CDR3 length: 13; V gene: TRBV6-5; CDR3 protein: ASSNRDTYNSPLH
J gene: TRBJ2-7; clone size: .; CDR3 length: 12; V gene: TRBV5-1; CDR3 protein: ASSLGDSSYEQY
J gene: TRBJ1-4; clone size: .; CDR3 length: 13; V gene: TRBV7-9; CDR3 protein: ASSFRDSGHEKLF
J gene: TRBJ2-3; clone size: .; CDR3 length: 9; V gene: TRBV28; CDR3 protein: ASSFRAGGY
J gene: TRBJ2-3; clone size: .; CDR3 length: 14; V gene: TRBV4-2; CDR3 protein: ASSHKGLAGTDTQY
J gene: TRBJ1-1; clone size: .; CDR3 length: 11; V gene: TRBV11-3; CDR3 protein: ASSLGPQREAF
J gene: TRBJ2-2; clone size: .; CDR3 length: 13; V gene: TRBV14; CDR3 protein: ASSQIGSTTGELF
J gene: TRBJ2-1; clone size: .; CDR3 length: 14; V gene: TRBV15; CDR3 protein: ATSREPSGPYNEQF
J gene: TRBJ2-3; clone size: once; CDR3 length: 11; V gene: TRBV11-2; CDR3 protein: ASSPSPTDTQY
J gene: TRBJ1-2; clone size: .; CDR3 length: 16; V gene: TRBV19; CDR3 protein: ASTPNRDRGTPNYGYT
J gene: TRBJ1-1; clone size: .; CDR3 length: 12; V gene: TRBV15; CDR3 protein: ATSATQDYTEAF
J gene: TRBJ2-7; clone size: .; CDR3 length: 13; V gene: TRBV27; CDR3 protein: ASSFGLAGGYEQY
J gene: TRBJ2-7; clone size: .; CDR3 length: 13; V gene: TRBV27; CDR3 protein: ASSSWGGSGREQY
J gene: TRBJ1-2; clone size: few; CDR3 length: 11; V gene: TRBV7-9; CDR3 protein: ASSPTGSGGYT
J gene: TRBJ2-1; clone size: .; CDR3 length: 9; V gene: TRBV5-1; CDR3 protein: ASSLSGEQF
J gene: TRBJ1-3; clone size: .; CDR3 length: 13; V gene: TRBV19; CDR3 protein: ASSIQARSGNTIY
J gene: TRBJ1-2; clone size: .; CDR3 length: 11; V gene: TRBV5-6; CDR3 protein: ASSFGRDYGYT
J gene: .; clone size: .; CDR3 length: 10; V gene: TRBV2; CDR3 protein: ASTGLAYEQY